The 8 T cell receptor beta chains presented below share a single source sample, sequenced in a study of blood T cell repertoires in COVID-19. TCRdb's table, derived via immunoSEQ multiplex PCR, lists solely in-frame clones and lacks some. This table has approximately 90,000 clones, roughly four fifths appearing once. Material: peripheral blood. The receptors derive from a woman older than 75 with acute or convalescent COVID-19.

The rearrangement uses TRBV5-1 and TRBJ2-2; TRBD2 is a possible D gene (7 bases). Trimming stripped 1 base from V and 0 bases from J, with 22 bases between. The CDR3 has 20 amino acids. CDR1 SGHRS and CDR2 YFSETQ come from the germline V gene. The CDR3 DNA reads TGCGCCAGCAGCTTGCCCCCATGGGCGGGGGCGAAGGCGAACACCGGGGAGCTGTTTTTT. Encoded protein: CASSLPPWAGAKANTGELFF.

This chain links TRBV6-6 with TRBJ2-4, with TRBD1 matching 7 bases. The CDR3 totals 16 residues. Germline loops: CDR1 MNHNY, CDR2 SVGAGI (reference sequence). The junction had 7 bases not matched to a gene; V was cut back by 5 bases and J by 0 bases. CDR3 amino acids: CASSTGTALAKNIQYF. DNA for the CDR3: TGTGCCAGCAGTACCGGGACAGCCCTAGCCAAAAACATTCAGTACTTC.

The CDR3 here is CASSLAGARWNTEAFF. CDR3 nucleotide sequence: TGTGCCAGCAGTTTAGCGGGGGCTCGATGGAACACTGAAGCTTTCTTT. The rearrangement joins TRBV28 to TRBJ1-1, with D possibly matching TRBD1 (6 bases). Germline V gives CDR1 MDHEN, CDR2 SYDVKM. Trimming took 2 bases from V and 1 from J, leaving 14 bases between them. CDR3 length equals 16 residues.

In regard to this clone: The sample carries other DNA sequences with the same CDR3. The V and J genes are TRBV6-5 and TRBJ2-7; the match to TRBD2 covers 9 bases. Germline CDR1 MNHEY, CDR2 SVGAGI. Trimming at V came to 0 bases and at J to 1 base, leaving 1 base not matched to a gene. CDR3 length: 15 amino acids. The CDR3 DNA sequence: TGTGCCAGCAGTTACTCGGCGGGAGGGTCCTACGAGCAGTACTTC. Translation gives CASSYSAGGSYEQYF.

The chain links TRBV27 to TRBJ2-2; 7 nucleotides line up with TRBD1. Per germline, CDR1 MNHEY and CDR2 SMNVEV (reference sequence). This CDR3 has 15 residues. The trim removed 6 bases at V and 0 bases at J, leaving 4 bases unmatched. CDR3: CASRRDSTNTGELFF. The CDR3 nucleotides are TGTGCCAGCAGACGGGACAGTACGAACACCGGGGAGCTGTTTTTT.

This chain connects TRBV28 to TRBJ1-6, with TRBD1 matching over 9 bases. Looked up from germline, CDR1 is MDHEN and CDR2 is SYDVKM. With 4 bases clipped from V and 9 bases from J, the junction kept 7 bases outside the gene matches. This CDR3 is 15 amino acids long. The CDR3 coding sequence is TGTGCCAGCAGTTCCGGGACAGGGAGGCGTTCACCCCTCCACTTT. It encodes CASSSGTGRRSPLHF.

This chain uses TRBV11-2 with TRBJ2-1; weak D call: TRBD1 (6 bases). V lost 1 base to trimming and J lost 5 bases, with 12 bases between them. Germline CDR1 is SGHAT and CDR2 is FQNNGV. The CDR3 covers 15 residues. DNA for the CDR3: TGTGCCAGCAGCTTAGCCGGGACAAAGAACAATGAGCAGTTCTTC. It specifies CASSLAGTKNNEQFF.

In this sample, this clone turned up a few times. This chain connects TRBV12-3 or TRBV12-4 to TRBJ2-7; a weak D match, TRBD2 (5 bases). CDR3 size: 13 residues. The V end lost 9 bases, the J end lost 6 bases, and 18 bases lay between the germline ends. CDR3 DNA sequence: TGTGCCAGTAGTCCGGACTTGCTTCTCGAGCAGTACTTC. Protein: CASSPDLLLEQYF.